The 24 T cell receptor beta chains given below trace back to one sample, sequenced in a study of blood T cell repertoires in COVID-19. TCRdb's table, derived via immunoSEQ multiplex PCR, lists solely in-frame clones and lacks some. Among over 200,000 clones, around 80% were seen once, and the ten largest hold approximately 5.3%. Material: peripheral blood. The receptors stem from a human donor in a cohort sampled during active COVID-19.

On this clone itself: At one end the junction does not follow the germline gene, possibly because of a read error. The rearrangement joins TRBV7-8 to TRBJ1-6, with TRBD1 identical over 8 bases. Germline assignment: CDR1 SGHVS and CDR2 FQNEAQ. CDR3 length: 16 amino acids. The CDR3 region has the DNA TGTGCCAGCAGCGTAGCCCCGGGACAGGCCTTAGTAGCCCTCCACTTT. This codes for CASSVAPGQALVALHF.

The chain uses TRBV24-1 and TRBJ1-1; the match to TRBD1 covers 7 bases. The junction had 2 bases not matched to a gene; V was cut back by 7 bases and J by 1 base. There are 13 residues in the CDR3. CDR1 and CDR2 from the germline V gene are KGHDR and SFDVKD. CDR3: CATRRQGNTEAFF. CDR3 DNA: TGTGCCACCAGAAGACAGGGGAACACTGAAGCTTTCTTT.

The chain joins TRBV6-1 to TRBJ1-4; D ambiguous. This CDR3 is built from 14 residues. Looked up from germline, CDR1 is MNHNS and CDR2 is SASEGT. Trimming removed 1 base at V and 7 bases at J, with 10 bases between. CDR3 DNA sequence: TGTGCCAGCAGTGAAGGGCCCTGGAGTGAAAAACTGTTTTTT. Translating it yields CASSEGPWSEKLFF.

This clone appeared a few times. The CDR3 loop reads CASSPEVTVNSPLHF. For the CDR3, the DNA is TGTGCCAGTAGCCCAGAGGTGACGGTGAATTCACCCCTCCACTTT. This chain links TRBV19 with TRBJ1-6; D gene uncertain. Trimming pared 6 bases from V and 7 bases from J, leaving 16 bases between. Germline loops: CDR1 LNHDA, CDR2 SQIVND (reference sequence). CDR3 length equals 15 residues.

The CDR3 bases are TGTGCTAGTGTTGGGACAGGGGGCGGAGATACGCAGTATTTT. It yields the protein CASVGTGGGDTQYF. V gene TRBV12-5 combines with J gene TRBJ2-3; 12 bases align to TRBD1. Germline values: CDR1 LGHNT, CDR2 FRNRAP. The CDR3 spans 14 residues. Trimming at V came to 7 bases and at J to 5 bases, leaving 4 bases not matched to a gene. Filled out from reference TRBV12-5 and TRBJ2-3, the complete variable domain reads DARVTQTPRHKVTEMGQEVTMRCQPILGHNTVFWYRQTMMQGLELLAYFRNRAPLDDSGMPKDRFSAEMPDATLATLKIQPSEPRDSAVYFCASVGTGGGDTQYFGPGTRLTVL.

The DNA for the CDR3 is TGTGCCAGCAGTTACGTGGACAGGGCCTACGAGCAGTACTTC. Translated: CASSYVDRAYEQYF. The chain recombines TRBV6-2 or TRBV6-3 with TRBJ2-7, with TRBD1 identical over 8 bases. The CDR3 spans 14 residues. V trimming: 2 bases; J trimming: 2 bases; junction bases outside the gene matches: 2. Per the germline V gene, CDR1 is MNHEY and CDR2 is SVGEGT.

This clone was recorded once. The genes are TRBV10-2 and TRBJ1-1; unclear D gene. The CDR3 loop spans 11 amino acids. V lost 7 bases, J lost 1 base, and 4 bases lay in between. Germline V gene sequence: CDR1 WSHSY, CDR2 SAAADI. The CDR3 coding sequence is TGCGCCAGCACCAAGAACACTGAAGCTTTCTTT. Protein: CASTKNTEAFF.

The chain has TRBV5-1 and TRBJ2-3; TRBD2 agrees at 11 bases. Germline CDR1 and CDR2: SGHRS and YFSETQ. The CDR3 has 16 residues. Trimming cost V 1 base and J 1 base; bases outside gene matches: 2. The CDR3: CASSLPGLAGTDTQYF. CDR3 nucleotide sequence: TGCGCCAGCAGCTTGCCGGGACTAGCGGGCACAGATACGCAGTATTTT.

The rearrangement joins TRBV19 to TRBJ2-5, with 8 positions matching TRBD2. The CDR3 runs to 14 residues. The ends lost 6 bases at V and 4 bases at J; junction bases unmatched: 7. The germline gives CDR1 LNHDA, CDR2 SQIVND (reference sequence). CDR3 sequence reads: CASRRREGGETQYF. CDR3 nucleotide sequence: TGTGCCAGTAGAAGACGGGAGGGCGGAGAGACCCAGTACTTC.

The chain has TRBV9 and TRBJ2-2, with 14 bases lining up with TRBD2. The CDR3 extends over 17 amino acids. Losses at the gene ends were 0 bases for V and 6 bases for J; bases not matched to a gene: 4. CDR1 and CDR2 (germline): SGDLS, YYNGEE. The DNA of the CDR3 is TGTGCCAGCAGCGTAGCAATGGGACTAGCGGGAGCCGGGGAGCTGTTTTTT. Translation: CASSVAMGLAGAGELFF.

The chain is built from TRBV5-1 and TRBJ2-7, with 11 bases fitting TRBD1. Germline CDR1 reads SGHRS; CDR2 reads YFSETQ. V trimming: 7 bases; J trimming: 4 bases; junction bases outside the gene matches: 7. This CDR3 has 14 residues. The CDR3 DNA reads TGCGCCAGCGCTGGAGGGACAGGGGGGTACGAGCAGTACTTC. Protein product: CASAGGTGGYEQYF.

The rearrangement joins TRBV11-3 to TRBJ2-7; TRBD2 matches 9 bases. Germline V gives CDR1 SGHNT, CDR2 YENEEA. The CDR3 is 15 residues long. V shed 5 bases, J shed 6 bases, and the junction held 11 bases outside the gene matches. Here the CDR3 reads CASSPGLAAAGEQYF. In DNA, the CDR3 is TGTGCCAGCAGCCCGGGACTAGCAGCTGCGGGCGAGCAGTACTTC.

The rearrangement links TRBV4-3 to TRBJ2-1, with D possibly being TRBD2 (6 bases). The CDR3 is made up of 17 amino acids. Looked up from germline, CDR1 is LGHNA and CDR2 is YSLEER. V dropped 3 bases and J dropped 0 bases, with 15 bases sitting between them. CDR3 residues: CASSQPTAGSSYNEQFF. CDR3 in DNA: TGCGCCAGCAGCCAGCCTACGGCCGGGAGCTCCTACAATGAGCAGTTCTTC.

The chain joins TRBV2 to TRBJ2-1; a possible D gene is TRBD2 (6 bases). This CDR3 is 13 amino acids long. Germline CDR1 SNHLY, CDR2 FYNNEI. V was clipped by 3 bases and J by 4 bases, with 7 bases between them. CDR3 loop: CASSEREYNEQFF. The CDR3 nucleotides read TGTGCCAGCAGTGAGCGGGAATACAATGAGCAGTTCTTC.

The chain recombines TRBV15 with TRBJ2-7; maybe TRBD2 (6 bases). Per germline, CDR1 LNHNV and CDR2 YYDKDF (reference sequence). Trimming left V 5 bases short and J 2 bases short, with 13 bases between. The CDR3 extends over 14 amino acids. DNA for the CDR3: TGTGCCACCAGCCCCCGGGACTCCGCCTACGAGCAGTACTTC. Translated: CATSPRDSAYEQYF.

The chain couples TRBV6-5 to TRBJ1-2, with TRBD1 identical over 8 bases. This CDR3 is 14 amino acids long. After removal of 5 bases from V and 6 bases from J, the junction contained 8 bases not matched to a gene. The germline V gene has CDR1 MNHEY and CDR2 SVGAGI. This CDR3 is CASSSRGREHGYTF. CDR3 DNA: TGTGCCAGCAGTAGCAGGGGGCGGGAACATGGCTACACCTTC.

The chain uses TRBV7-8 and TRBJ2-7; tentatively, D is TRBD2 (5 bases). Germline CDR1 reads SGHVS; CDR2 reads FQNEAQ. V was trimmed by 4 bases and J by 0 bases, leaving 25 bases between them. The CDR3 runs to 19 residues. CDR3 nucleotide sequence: TGTGCCAGCAGCTCTTCCGGGGAAGGGCCTGATACTCACTCCTACGAGCAGTACTTC. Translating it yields CASSSSGEGPDTHSYEQYF.

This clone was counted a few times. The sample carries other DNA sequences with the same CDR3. DNA for the CDR3: TGTGCCAGCAGCTTAGATGGCAGGAACACCGGGGAGCTGTTTTTT. It encodes CASSLDGRNTGELFF. This chain links TRBV11-2 with TRBJ2-2; no firm D call. CDR1 and CDR2 from the germline V gene are SGHAT and FQNNGV. V was clipped by 0 bases and J by 1 base, with 6 bases between them. This CDR3 is 15 amino acids long.

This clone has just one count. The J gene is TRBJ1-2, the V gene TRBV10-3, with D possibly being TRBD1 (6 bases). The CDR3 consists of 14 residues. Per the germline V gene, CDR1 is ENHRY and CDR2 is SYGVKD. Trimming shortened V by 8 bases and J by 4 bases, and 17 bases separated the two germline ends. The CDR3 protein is CAIWANGQTYGYTF. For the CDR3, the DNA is TGTGCCATCTGGGCCAACGGACAGACCTATGGCTACACCTTC.

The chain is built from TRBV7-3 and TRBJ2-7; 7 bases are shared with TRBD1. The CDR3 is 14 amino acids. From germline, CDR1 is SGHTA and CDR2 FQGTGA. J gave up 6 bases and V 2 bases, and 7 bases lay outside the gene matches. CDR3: CASSLQGVDREQYF. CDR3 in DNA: TGTGCCAGCAGCTTACAGGGGGTTGATCGCGAGCAGTACTTC. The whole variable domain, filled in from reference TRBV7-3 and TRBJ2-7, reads GAGVSQTPSNKVTEKGKYVELRCDPISGHTALYWYRQSLGQGPEFLIYFQGTGAADDSGLPNDRFFAVRPEGSVSTLKIQRTERGDSAVYLCASSLQGVDREQYFGPGTRLTVT.

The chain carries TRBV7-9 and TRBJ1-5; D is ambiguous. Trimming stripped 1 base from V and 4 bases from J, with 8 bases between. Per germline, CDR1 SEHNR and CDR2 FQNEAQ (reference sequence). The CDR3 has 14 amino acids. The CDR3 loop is CASSLGWENQPQHF. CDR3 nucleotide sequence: TGTGCCAGCAGCTTAGGGTGGGAGAATCAGCCCCAGCATTTT. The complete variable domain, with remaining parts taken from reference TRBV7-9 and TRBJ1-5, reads DTGVSQNPRHKITKRGQNVTFRCDPISEHNRLYWYRQTLGQGPEFLTYFQNEAQLEKSRLLSDRFSAERPKGSFSTLEIQRTEQGDSAMYLCASSLGWENQPQHFGDGTRLSIL.

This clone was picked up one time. Here the CDR3 DNA reads TGTGCCAGCAGTCCCGGGACAGTTAATAATTCACCCCTCCACTTT. Its translation: CASSPGTVNNSPLHF. V is TRBV28 and J is TRBJ1-6; TRBD1 matches 7 bases. The trim removed 5 bases at V and 5 bases at J, leaving 6 bases unmatched. Per germline, CDR1 MDHEN and CDR2 SYDVKM. The CDR3 consists of 15 residues.

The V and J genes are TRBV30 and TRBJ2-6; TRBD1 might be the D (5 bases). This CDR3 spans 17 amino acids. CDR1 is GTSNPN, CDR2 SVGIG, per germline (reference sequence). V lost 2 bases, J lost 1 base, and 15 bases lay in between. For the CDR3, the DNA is TGTGCCTGGAGTAGGAGACAGTCATATTCTGGGGCCAACGTCCTGACTTTC. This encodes CAWSRRQSYSGANVLTF.

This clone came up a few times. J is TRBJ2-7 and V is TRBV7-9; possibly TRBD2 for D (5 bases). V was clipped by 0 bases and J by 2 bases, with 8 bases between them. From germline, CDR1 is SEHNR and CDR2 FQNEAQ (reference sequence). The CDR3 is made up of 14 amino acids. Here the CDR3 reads CASSLAVGTYEQYF. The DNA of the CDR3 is TGTGCCAGCAGCTTAGCGGTCGGGACCTACGAGCAGTACTTC. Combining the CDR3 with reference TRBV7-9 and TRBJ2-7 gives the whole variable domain DTGVSQNPRHKITKRGQNVTFRCDPISEHNRLYWYRQTLGQGPEFLTYFQNEAQLEKSRLLSDRFSAERPKGSFSTLEIQRTEQGDSAMYLCASSLAVGTYEQYFGPGTRLTVT.